This T cell receptor beta chain was identified in a study of cytomegalovirus exposure and HLA in healthy donors. Overall study findings and caveats: A later analysis found TCR association rates differed by HLA locus, highest for DRB1 and lowest for HLA-C. Sequencing had likely introduced a cluster of highly shared sequence variants as an artifact. Another analysis was done later, and it associated 16,951 TCR beta sequences with HLA alleles at 0.05 false discovery rate.

V trimming: 2 bases; J trimming: 4 bases; junction bases outside the gene matches: 6. CDR3 size: 16 residues. CDR1 SGHTA and CDR2 FQGNSA come from the germline V gene. This clone was counted between two and nine times. What it binds is not known. The study ran its PCR with 60 Vbeta and 13 Jbeta primers. The protocol was immunoSEQ multiplex PCR, while the TCRdb copy is restricted to in-frame clones and leaves out a portion. The data show 150,000 to 190,000 clones, with around 84% seen just once and around 2% held by the top ten. The source of this sequence is a woman younger than 35 in good health and CMV-seronegative. The chain employs TRBV7-2 and TRBJ2-3; the match to TRBD2 covers 10 bases. Sequencing was performed on PBMCs. The CDR3 DNA follows: TGTGCCAGCAGCTTACATTGGACTAGCGGCGCAGATACGCAGTATTTT. Translation gives CASSLHWTSGADTQYF.